The source of this T cell receptor (beta chain) is a study of T cells in Graves' hyperthyroidism and ophthalmopathy. This clonotype was counted many times. Exclusion of a patient resulted from uncontrolled infection, other autoimmune disease, pregnancy or lactation. RNA transcripts were the template for amplifying TCR beta CDR3 regions. HTBI primers drove first-round RT-PCR of the TCR CDR3. A single record per CDR3 protein comes from TCRdb applying MiXCR to the multiplex PCR reads. The sample contains about 500,000 distinct CDR3 sequences, 16% of which appear only once. The sample taken for sequencing was blood. The TCR originated in a woman aged 30 to 39 with Graves' ophthalmopathy.

The chain's CDR3 is CASSFGGVSYEQYF. DNA for the CDR3: TGTGCCAGCAGTTTCGGGGGGGTCTCCTACGAGCAGTACTTC. This chain connects TRBV12-3 or TRBV12-4 to TRBJ2-7; TRBD2 matches at 8 bases. The CDR3 is 14 residues long. Germline trimming cut 3 bases from V and 0 bases from J; bases unmatched to any gene: 1.